This TCR beta chain was sequenced in a study of T cell responses to AZD1222 COVID-19 vaccine. Whole-study results and caveats: Clonal diversity was possibly underestimated; the donors were predominantly white British and more often female. The study found Spike-specific TCR breadth and depth rose after two AZD1222 doses.

Between the trimmed V and J ends, which lost 6 bases and 1 base, there was a span of 15 bases. Germline CDR1 and CDR2: MDHEN and SYDVKM. The CDR3 spans 15 residues. Clones were read by immunoSEQ multiplex PCR, and TCRdb kept only the in-frame ones, dropping some. Found here are roughly 79,000 clones, around 92% of them singletons; the top ten hold around 7.1%. Details on this clone: Its antigen remains unidentified.

The rearrangement uses TRBV28 and TRBJ1-2; D is possibly TRBD1 (5 bases). The source is an adult in good health. Sequencing used peripheral blood, obtained on day 0 of MenACWY control vaccination. This CDR3 reads CASRTPGPNNYGYTF. The CDR3 DNA reads as TGTGCCAGCAGAACCCCGGGACCTAATAACTATGGCTACACCTTC.